In this sample, the clone carrying this TCR beta chain turned up many times. Its antigen is undetermined. Reverse transcription of all isolated RNA meant that expressed TCRB transcripts were sequenced. Produced via immunoSEQ multiplex PCR; TCRdb's table is partial and in-frame only. The sample carries roughly 350,000 clones, around a tenth recorded once. The record originates from a study of beta chain features in type 1 diabetes. Losses at the gene ends were 2 bases for V and 5 bases for J; bases not matched to a gene: 8. The CDR3 totals 15 residues. Germline V lookup: CDR1 SNHLY, CDR2 FYNNEI. Findings and limits, study-wide: The study found moderately but significantly shorter TCRB CDR3s in all four CD4+ subsets of Type 1 diabetes patients.

Sequenced: central memory CD4+ T cells from blood. This receptor was obtained from a man aged 25-45 years with type 1 diabetes. J is TRBJ2-5 and V is TRBV2; 7 bases match TRBD1. The CDR3 here is CASSEWQGEWETQYF. As DNA, the CDR3 is TGTGCCAGCAGTGAATGGCAGGGGGAATGGGAGACCCAGTACTTC. The full variable domain, with the rest looked up from reference TRBV2 and TRBJ2-5, is EPEVTQTPSHQVTQMGQEVILRCVPISNHLYFYWYRQILGQKVEFLVSFYNNEISEKSEIFDDQFSVERPDGSNFTLKIRSTKLEDSAMYFCASSEWQGEWETQYFGPGTRLLVL.